The 23 T cell receptor beta chains below were found in one sample sequenced in a study of CD8+ T cells in alopecia areata. Following extraction, RNA underwent reverse transcription to cDNA, which served as the sequencing template. This table comes from immunoSEQ multiplex PCR, and its TCRdb copy is limited to in-frame clones, with some not included. The sample includes about 110,000 clones, none of them occurring once. Material for sequencing was lesional skin. All receptors derive from a C3H/HeJ mouse with alopecia areata. Mouse MHC haplotype: H2-k.

The table lists this clone with a few counts. Gene and germline names: mouse. The sequenced part of the CDR3 DNA is TGTGCCAGCAAGGGACTGGGGGGGCCTGCAGAA. This translates into CASKGLGGPAE. The complete CDR3 sequence is CASKGLGGPAETLYF. The rearrangement joins TRBV13-3 to TRBJ2-3; TRBD2 matches 14 bases. The read ends 4 residues shy of where the CDR3 ends; the end is completed using the germline J gene. There are 15 residues in the CDR3. The germline CDR1 and CDR2 sequences are NNHDY and SYVADS. The junction had 2 bases not matched to a gene; V was cut back by 6 bases and J by 2 bases.

About this clone itself: Gene names denote mouse genes. The read comes to an end 4 residues before the CDR3 does, leaving the germline J gene to fill in the end. The rearrangement uses TRBV13-1 and TRBJ1-2, with TRBD1 matching 7 bases. The CDR3 runs to 13 residues. Germline values: CDR1 NSHNY, CDR2 SYGAGN. With V trimmed by 5 bases and J by 3 bases, 4 bases remained unmatched. The part of the CDR3 DNA that was read is TGTGCCAGCAGGATCACAGGGGACTCC. It codes for CASRITGDS. The CDR3 as a whole reads CASRITGDSDYTF.

For this clone: Mouse gene names and germline throughout. The sequence runs out 4 residues before the end of the CDR3; the remainder is reconstructed from the germline J gene. The chain combines TRBV1 with TRBJ2-3, with 7 nucleotides matching TRBD2. This CDR3 has 13 amino acids. The germline V gene has CDR1 NSQYPW and CDR2 LRSPGD (reference sequence). The chain's CDR3 is CTCSAPGGETLYF. Incomplete CDR3 DNA: TGCACCTGCAGTGCACCTGGGGGAGAA.

With regard to this clone: Gene names and germline match the mouse. The sequence runs out 4 residues before the end of the CDR3; the remainder is reconstructed from the germline J gene. The chain uses TRBV17 and TRBJ1-4, with 7 bases aligning to TRBD1. In germline, CDR1 is MNHDT, CDR2 YYDKIL. This CDR3 is built from 16 residues. The V segment lost 2 bases and the J segment 0 bases; nucleotides outside the gene matches: 3. CDR3 protein: CASSRPQGVSNERLFF. The sequenced part of the CDR3 DNA is TGTGCTAGCAGTAGACCCCAGGGGGTTTCCAACGAA.

In regard to this clone: Any gene name here is a mouse gene name. The read is 4 residues too short to cover the CDR3 end, so that end is filled in from the germline J gene. The rearrangement joins TRBV13-3 to TRBJ2-4; 8 bases are shared with TRBD2. Germline trimming cut 7 bases from V and 1 base from J; bases unmatched to any gene: 2. The CDR3 sequence is 13 residues long. Germline V gene lookup returns CDR1 NNHDY and CDR2 SYVADS. CDR3 bases read: TGTGCCAGCGGGGGGGCTGGTCAAAAC. Protein sequence: CASGGAGQN. The whole CDR3 protein reads CASGGAGQNTLYF.

This clone was detected many times. Genes here carry mouse names. The CDR3 is cut off 4 residues early in the read; its end comes from the germline J gene. V usage is TRBV13-3 and J usage is TRBJ2-7; possible D gene TRBD1, 5 bases. This CDR3 region has 13 residues. CDR1 and CDR2 from the germline V gene are NNHDY and SYVADS. The CDR3 loop is CASSGQGVYEQYF. The CDR3 DNA, read in part, is TGTGCCAGCAGTGGGCAGGGAGTTTAT.

On this clone: Any gene name here is a mouse gene name. The observed sequence ends 4 residues before the CDR3 terminus, with the missing tail filled in from the germline J gene. This chain links TRBV13-3 with TRBJ2-1, with D tentatively TRBD1 (5 bases). CDR3 length equals 14 residues. The germline CDR1 and CDR2 sequences are NNHDY and SYVADS. V lost 7 bases and J 1 base, leaving 12 bases between the germline ends. The part of the CDR3 DNA that was read is TGTGCCAGCTCCCCCGACAGAAACTATGCT. Translating gives CASSPDRNYA. The entire CDR3 reads CASSPDRNYAEQFF.

As for this clone: Gene names and germline match the mouse. The read terminates 4 residues before the CDR3 end, so the remaining end is supplied by the germline J gene. The V and J genes are TRBV17 and TRBJ1-4; D gene ambiguous. Between the trimmed V and J ends, which lost 5 bases and 4 bases, there was a span of 5 bases. In germline, CDR1 is MNHDT, CDR2 YYDKIL. The CDR3 runs to 12 residues. The CDR3 region is CASSYSNERLFF. Incomplete CDR3 DNA: TGTGCTAGCAGTTACAGCAACGAA.

This clone was counted many times. Gene names and germline refer to mouse. The part of the CDR3 DNA that was read is TGTGCCAGCGGTGATGCACAGGGAGAC. Amino acid sequence: CASGDAQGD. The entire CDR3 sequence reads CASGDAQGDTQYF. V usage is TRBV13-2 and J usage is TRBJ2-5, with D maybe TRBD1 (6 bases). The CDR3 end falls 4 residues outside the read, so it is completed with the germline J gene. CDR3 length: 13 residues. Germline CDR1 reads NNHNN; CDR2 reads SYGAGS (reference sequence).

The sample holds a few counts of this clone. The protein TCRdb lists differs from the translation of the DNA at residue 13; the protein given here is translated from the DNA itself. Genes and germline are mouse. The CDR3 goes on 3 residues after the read ends, and that part is filled in from the germline J gene. The chain recombines TRBV13-3 with TRBJ1-3; D might be TRBD1 (6 bases). The CDR3 totals 16 residues. Germline CDR1 reads NNHDY; CDR2 reads SYVADS. V was pared by 2 bases and J by 0 bases, with 12 bases between. The CDR3 DNA, read in part, is TGTGCCAGCAGTGAACGGGACACCCATTCTGGAAATACG. This sequence encodes CASSERDTHSGNT. The entire CDR3 is CASSERDTHSGNTLYF.

This clone was counted many times. The genes are named according to mouse. The DNA ends 4 residues before the CDR3 does, and the rest of the CDR3 is filled in from the germline J gene. The chain joins TRBV1 to TRBJ2-4; 7 nucleotides align to TRBD1. The CDR3 consists of 14 residues. With 4 bases clipped from V and 0 bases from J, the junction kept 1 base outside the gene matches. Germline V gene sequence: CDR1 NSQYPW, CDR2 LRSPGD (reference sequence). The CDR3: CTCSDRGSQNTLYF. The sequenced part of the CDR3 DNA is TGCACCTGCAGTGACAGGGGCAGTCAAAAC.

This clone was picked up a small number of times. Mouse names are used for the genes. The sequenced fragment ends 4 residues before the CDR3 boundary, so the rest is inferred from the germline J gene. The chain uses TRBV14 and TRBJ1-2; D remains ambiguous. V was clipped by 4 bases and J by 1 base, with 5 bases between them. The germline V gene has CDR1 SGHDT and CDR2 FRDEAV. The CDR3 runs to 12 residues. The CDR3 protein is CASSRQNSDYTF. The sequenced part of the CDR3 DNA is TGTGCCAGCAGTCGACAAAACTCC.

Note on this clone: The genes and germline here are from mouse. The read ends 4 residues early relative to the CDR3; the germline J gene fills the gap. The chain links TRBV13-1 to TRBJ1-4, with 10 bases fitting TRBD1. The CDR3 runs 14 residues. V lost 5 bases and J lost 6; bases outside the gene matches: 4. Per germline, CDR1 NSHNY and CDR2 SYGAGN. The CDR3 DNA, read in part, is TGTGCCAGCAGCGGGGACAGGGGAGACGAA. Amino acids: CASSGDRGDE. The entire CDR3 protein is CASSGDRGDERLFF.

In the case of this clone: TCRdb and the translated DNA give different amino acids at residue 13; the protein presented here is the one translated from the DNA. Gene names denote mouse genes. The missing CDR3 end, 3 residues past where the read stops, is filled in from the germline J gene. The V gene is TRBV1, the J gene TRBJ1-3; 7 bases fit TRBD1. Per germline, CDR1 NSQYPW and CDR2 LRSPGD (reference sequence). The V gene end was trimmed by 4 bases and the J gene end by 0 bases; junction bases not matched to a gene: 6. The CDR3 has 16 residues. CDR3 DNA (partial): TGCACCTGCAGTGGAGGGACAGATCCTTCTGGAAATACG. Amino acids: CTCSGGTDPSGNT. In full, the CDR3 reads CTCSGGTDPSGNTLYF.

This clone showed up just a few times. Germline and genes here are mouse. The read stops 4 residues short of the end of the CDR3; the missing end is completed from the germline J gene. This chain uses TRBV13-3 with TRBJ2-7, with a weak D call TRBD1 (6 bases). Between the trimmed V and J ends, which lost 0 bases and 3 bases, there was a span of 13 bases. This CDR3 spans 15 amino acids. Germline CDR1 and CDR2: NNHDY and SYVADS. CDR3 DNA, as far as it was read: TGTGCCAGCAGTGATGCAACAGGGAGGGACTAT. Translated: CASSDATGRDY. The whole CDR3 sequence reads CASSDATGRDYEQYF.

This clone has more than one count but fewer than ten. Genes and germline come from the mouse. The read ends 4 residues before the CDR3 terminus; that terminus is restored from the germline J gene. The same CDR3 arises from other DNA sequences in this sample as well. This chain connects TRBV13-3 to TRBJ2-1; possibly TRBD1 for D (6 bases). Germline assignment: CDR1 NNHDY and CDR2 SYVADS. V shed 1 base and J shed 2 bases, with 10 bases lying between them. The CDR3 contains 15 residues. This chain's CDR3 is CASSDPGEDYAEQFF. The sequenced CDR3 bases are TGTGCCAGCAGTGATCCAGGGGAGGACTATGCT.

In this sample, this clone turned up a few times. The listed genes are named as in mouse. Coverage ceases 4 residues before the CDR3 finishes, and the germline J gene fills in the end. The chain joins TRBV13-3 to TRBJ2-2, with 13 bases aligning to TRBD2. The CDR3 extends over 16 amino acids. After removal of 3 bases from V and 4 bases from J, the junction contained 3 bases not matched to a gene. CDR1 is NNHDY, CDR2 SYVADS, per germline. The CDR3 bases that were read are TGTGCCAGCAGTGTGGACTGGGGGGGCCCCACCGGG. It is translated as CASSVDWGGPTG. The CDR3 as a whole reads CASSVDWGGPTGQLYF.

This clone was seen only a few times. The listed genes are named as in mouse. The read finishes 4 residues shy of the CDR3 end, and the germline J gene is used to complete it. The chain recombines TRBV19 with TRBJ1-1; 9 nucleotides line up with TRBD1. Per the germline V gene, CDR1 is FNHDT and CDR2 is SITEND (reference sequence). This CDR3 is 12 amino acids long. V was pared by 10 bases and J by 1 base, with 2 bases of the junction left unmatched. The CDR3 region is CAVTGGNTEVFF. The CDR3 bases that were read are TGTGCCGTGACAGGGGGGAACACA.

On this clone: Genes and germline come from the mouse. Read coverage stops 4 residues before the CDR3 terminus; the germline J gene supplies the remainder. V is TRBV13-3 and J is TRBJ2-7; 8 bases align to TRBD1. V gave up 6 bases and J gave up 0 bases; unmatched junction bases: 5. This CDR3 spans 14 amino acids. Per germline, CDR1 NNHDY and CDR2 SYVADS. The DNA read from the CDR3 is TGTGCCAGCACCTCCGGGACAGGCTCCTAT. Its translation is CASTSGTGSY. The complete CDR3 sequence is CASTSGTGSYEQYF.

This clone showed up just a few times. Gene names are mouse gene names. The read terminates 4 residues ahead of where the CDR3 ends, so the germline J gene completes it. The chain uses TRBV13-3 and TRBJ1-1, with 8 positions matching TRBD1. The CDR3 runs 15 residues. After removal of 2 bases from V and 1 base from J, the junction contained 4 bases not matched to a gene. Per the germline V gene, CDR1 is NNHDY and CDR2 is SYVADS. The CDR3 loop is CASSDQDRANTEVFF. Incomplete CDR3 DNA: TGTGCCAGCAGTGACCAGGACAGGGCGAACACA.

This clone has more than one count but fewer than ten. One junction end disagrees with the germline gene, perhaps due to a read error. Gene names follow the mouse nomenclature. Sequencing ends 4 residues short of the CDR3 end; the germline J gene provides the rest. This chain links TRBV1 with TRBJ2-5; TRBD2 matches at 10 bases. The CDR3 length is 16 residues. Germline V gene lookup returns CDR1 NSQYPW and CDR2 LRSPGD (reference sequence). The sequenced part of the CDR3 DNA is TGCCCCTGCAGTGCCTGGGGGGGCGTTAACCAAGAC. Translated, it gives CPCSAWGGVNQD. The whole CDR3 protein is CPCSAWGGVNQDTQYF.

This clone appeared a few times. TCRdb gives a protein that differs at residue 11 from what the DNA encodes, so the protein here is translated from the DNA. The germline and genes are mouse ones. Read coverage stops 3 residues before the CDR3 terminus; the germline J gene supplies the remainder. This rearrangement joins TRBV19 to TRBJ1-3, with TRBD1 matching 7 bases. Per germline, CDR1 FNHDT and CDR2 SITEND (reference sequence). The CDR3 consists of 14 residues. V lost 4 bases and J lost 1; bases outside the gene matches: 2. CDR3 amino acids: CASSQTGSGNTLYF. The sequenced part of the CDR3 DNA is TGTGCCAGCAGTCAGACAGGGTCTGGAAATACG. The full variable domain, with the rest looked up from reference TRBV19 and TRBJ1-3, is GGIITQTPKFLIGQEGQKLTLKCQQNFNHDTMYWYRQDSGKGLRLIYYSITENDLQKGDLSEGYDASREKKSSFSLTVTSAQKNEMAVFLCASSQTGSGNTLYFGEGSRLIVV.

In the case of this clone: Germline and genes: mouse. With the read ending 4 residues before the CDR3 end, the germline J gene is used to fill in that end. This sample also contains other DNA sequences that code for the same CDR3. This chain connects TRBV29 to TRBJ2-7; 9 nucleotides match TRBD1. The CDR3 has 14 residues. The V and J ends lost 6 bases and 0 bases, in that order; junction bases with no gene match: 3. From germline, CDR1 is MSHET and CDR2 SYDVDS. CDR3: CASRPTGGSYEQYF. The DNA read from the CDR3 is TGTGCTAGCAGGCCGACAGGGGGCTCCTAT.